The 3 T cell receptor beta chains below all came from one sample that was sequenced in a study of early stage breast cancer tumors. The repertoire was sequenced with immunoSEQ multiplex PCR; TCRdb's copy has only in-frame clones and lacks some. The data contain 9,300 or so clones, about 70% of them singletons. Sequencing was carried out using normal breast tissue next to the tumor. These receptors were collected from a person between 55 and 69 years old with breast cancer.

The chain has TRBV6-5 and TRBJ2-1; 7 nucleotides agree with TRBD1. Germline trimming cut 2 bases from V and 14 bases from J; bases unmatched to any gene: 6. Germline V CDR1 and CDR2: MNHEY, SVGAGI. The CDR3 totals 12 residues. The DNA for the CDR3 is TGTGCCAGCAGTTACCTAGGGGGCGAAGAGTTCTTC. Its translation: CASSYLGGEEFF.

The V and J genes are TRBV30 and TRBJ2-7; D perhaps matches TRBD2 (6 bases). CDR3 length: 17 amino acids. Trimming pared 3 bases from V and 0 bases from J, leaving 21 bases between. Germline CDR1 reads GTSNPN; CDR2 reads SVGIG (reference sequence). In nucleotides, the CDR3 is TGTGCCTGGAGGGACTATACGGGACGGCGAGCCTCCTACGAGCAGTACTTC. This encodes CAWRDYTGRRASYEQYF.

This rearrangement joins TRBV5-1 to TRBJ1-4; maybe TRBD1 (6 bases). The CDR3 is made up of 14 amino acids. Germline CDR1 reads SGHRS; CDR2 reads YFSETQ. Trimming shortened V by 0 bases and J by 8 bases, and 11 bases separated the two germline ends. CDR3 sequence reads: CASSLGQGPEKLFF. CDR3 nucleotides: TGCGCCAGCAGCTTGGGGCAGGGGCCAGAAAAACTGTTTTTT.